A selection of T cell receptor beta chains follows, all from one sample in a study of T cells in Graves' hyperthyroidism and ophthalmopathy. Each CDR3 protein is one row after TCRdb ran MiXCR on the multiplex PCR reads. This table holds hundreds of thousands of distinct CDR3 sequences, 15% to 20% found once. The specimen was blood. The receptors here all came from a woman in her late teens or twenties with Graves' hyperthyroidism. The CDR3 runs from the conserved cysteine through the conserved F or W. The D gene is left open where the match is weak. The listing skips clone size in some rows; elsewhere it reads once, few, many or a size class.

J	V	D	size	DNA	CDR3
TRBJ2-7	TRBV12-3/TRBV12-4	.	.	TGTGCCAGCAGTTCCACCGGGCGGGGCGAGCAGTACTTC	CASSSTGRGEQYF
TRBJ1-6	TRBV11-2	.	.	TGTGCCAGCAGCTTAGGGATTGACAGTTCCTCACCCCTCCACTTT	CASSLGIDSSSPLHF
TRBJ2-3	TRBV3-1	.	few	TGTGCCAGCAGCACACTCCGTCGGGAAGGATATTTT	CASSTLRREGYF
TRBJ2-3	TRBV2	TRBD2	.	TGTGCCAGGGCCGCGGGAGGCCCAGATACGCAGTATTTT	CARAAGGPDTQYF
TRBJ1-5	TRBV4-1	TRBD1	few	TGCGCCAGCAGCCAAGAAACGCGGACAGGCCACAATCAGCCCCAGCATTTT	CASSQETRTGHNQPQHF
TRBJ2-7	TRBV6-1	.	many	TGTGCCAGCAGTATAGCACCTTCCTACGAGCAGTACTTC	CASSIAPSYEQYF
TRBJ2-1	TRBV7-6	.	many	TGTGCCAGCAGCTTAGGACTAGTCGATGAGCAGTTCTTC	CASSLGLVDEQFF
TRBJ2-7	TRBV12-3/TRBV12-4	.	many	TGTGCCAGCAGTGTGACCATGCTCACGTGGGACGAGCAGTACTTC	CASSVTMLTWDEQYF
TRBJ1-1	TRBV20-1	.	many	TGCAGTGCGGTTGGGGGGGGCACTGAAGCTTTCTTT	CSAVGGGTEAFF
TRBJ2-3	TRBV5-1	.	.	TGCGCCAGCAGCTTGGGTTTCGGGGACACAGATACGCAGTATTTT	CASSLGFGDTDTQYF
TRBJ2-3	TRBV11-1	TRBD1	many	TGTGCCAGCAGCTTAGGGACAGGAATTCCAGATACGCAGTATTTT	CASSLGTGIPDTQYF
TRBJ2-5	TRBV7-2	.	.	TGTGCCAGCAGCTACATACAGGACCCGTTACGGTACTTC	CASSYIQDPLRYF
TRBJ1-2	TRBV10-1	.	.	TGCGCCAGCAGTGAGTCAATGGGCTATGGCTACACCTTC	CASSESMGYGYTF
TRBJ2-1	TRBV27	TRBD2	.	TGTGCCAGCAGCAAAAGCGGGGGGGATTACAATGAGCAGTTCTTC	CASSKSGGDYNEQFF
TRBJ2-2	TRBV4-1	.	.	TGCGCCAGCAGCCAAGTCGCCGGGTCCACCGGGGAGCTGTTTTTT	CASSQVAGSTGELFF
TRBJ2-1	TRBV7-8	.	many	TGTGCCAGCAGCACTCGGGGTAGCTCCTACAATGAGCAGTTCTTC	CASSTRGSSYNEQFF
TRBJ2-3	TRBV7-2	.	many	TGTGCCAGCAGCTTGTCGAGGACAGATACGCAGTATTTT	CASSLSRTDTQYF
TRBJ2-1	TRBV28	TRBD2	many	TGTGCCAGCAAGGCCCGGGGGGAAGTGGATGAGCAGTTCTTC	CASKARGEVDEQFF
TRBJ1-1	TRBV20-1	TRBD1	few	TGCAGTGCTAGGAGGACAGGAATATCCGGTGAAGCTTTCTTT	CSARRTGISGEAFF
TRBJ2-3	TRBV11-3	.	many	TGTGCCAGCAGCTTCCCCATTAAACAGGGCGACGATACGCAGTATTTT	CASSFPIKQGDDTQYF
TRBJ2-7	TRBV27	TRBD1	many	TGTGCCAGCAGTTTATCAGGGGGCTCGAACTACGAGCAGTACTTC	CASSLSGGSNYEQYF
TRBJ2-3	TRBV12-3/TRBV12-4	TRBD1	many	TGTGCCAGCAGTGCGTGGGACAGAACAAGGACAGATACGCAGTATTTT	CASSAWDRTRTDTQYF
TRBJ2-2	TRBV4-1	.	once	TGCGCCAGCAGCCCGTTACACACCGGGGAGCTGTTTTTT	CASSPLHTGELFF
TRBJ1-2	TRBV7-3	TRBD1	.	TGTGCCAGCAGCCCAGGGGGCGCGAATGGCTACACCTTC	CASSPGGANGYTF
TRBJ2-7	TRBV3-1	TRBD1	many	TGTGCCAGCAGCGACCGGGACAGCGGCTTCTACGAGCAGTACTTC	CASSDRDSGFYEQYF
TRBJ2-1	TRBV30	TRBD2	many	TGTGCCTGGAGGGCTAGCGGGAATGAGCAGTTCTTC	CAWRASGNEQFF
TRBJ2-1	TRBV3-1	TRBD2	many	TGTGCCAGGAAAGGTCTAGCGGGAGTAAATGAGCAGTTCTTC	CARKGLAGVNEQFF
TRBJ2-5	TRBV2	.	many	TGTGCCAGCAGTGCCTCATCGGGACTTATCCAAGAGACCCAGTACTTC	CASSASSGLIQETQYF
TRBJ2-1	TRBV5-1	TRBD2	many	TGCGCCAGCAGCTTCTTGAAAACTAGCGGGTCCAATGAGCAGTTCTTC	CASSFLKTSGSNEQFF
TRBJ2-7	TRBV3-1	TRBD2	few	TGTGCCAGCAGCCAAGCTGGGACTAGCGGGCCCACCTACGAGCAGTACTTC	CASSQAGTSGPTYEQYF
TRBJ1-1	TRBV4-3	.	.	TGCGCCAGCAGCCAAGAACCCAGAAGAGATGAAGCTTTCTTT	CASSQEPRRDEAFF
TRBJ1-2	TRBV24-1	.	.	TGTGCCACCAGTGTACCTTTAGTGGCAGGATACTATGGCTACACCTTC	CATSVPLVAGYYGYTF
TRBJ1-6	TRBV6-2/TRBV6-3	.	many	TGTGCCAGCAGTGAACGATTGGGTAATTCACCCCTCCACTTT	CASSERLGNSPLHF
TRBJ2-7	TRBV5-6	.	few	TGTGCCAGCAGCTTGGGGGCTGCCCCCGACGAGCAGTACTTC	CASSLGAAPDEQYF
TRBJ2-3	TRBV28	.	many	TGTGCCAGCAGCTCCCCGTCCCGCACAGATACGCAGTATTTT	CASSSPSRTDTQYF
TRBJ2-4	TRBV19	.	.	TGTGCCAGTAGTAGACAGACAAAAGCCAAAAACATTCAGTACTTC	CASSRQTKAKNIQYF
TRBJ2-1	TRBV5-1	.	.	TGCGCCAGCAGCAACCTAGCTGAGGGTCGGAATGAGCAGTTCTTC	CASSNLAEGRNEQFF
TRBJ2-1	TRBV30	TRBD2	many	TGTGCCTGGACTCTAGCGGGAGGGATGAATGAGCAGTTCTTC	CAWTLAGGMNEQFF
TRBJ1-2	TRBV12-3/TRBV12-4	TRBD1	few	TGTGCCAGCAGCCCGACAGGGTCCTATGGCTACACCTTC	CASSPTGSYGYTF
TRBJ2-1	TRBV2	TRBD2	.	TGTGCCAGCAGACCGGGACTAGAGGGAGTGAGCTCCTACAATGAGCAGTTCTTC	CASRPGLEGVSSYNEQFF
TRBJ1-1	TRBV12-3/TRBV12-4	.	few	TGTGCCAGCAGTCCACAGGATGCTGAAGCTTTCTTT	CASSPQDAEAFF
TRBJ1-2	TRBV6-2/TRBV6-3	.	.	TGTGCCAGCAGTTACACCGACCGCGCCGTCTTCTATGGCTACACCTTC	CASSYTDRAVFYGYTF
TRBJ2-5	TRBV12-3/TRBV12-4	TRBD1	few	TGTGCCAGCAATCTACAGGGGATTGGTGAGACCCAGTACTTC	CASNLQGIGETQYF
TRBJ1-5	TRBV5-6	TRBD1	few	TGTGCCAGCAGCGCGATGGACAGGGGATATCAGCCCCAGCATTTT	CASSAMDRGYQPQHF
TRBJ1-1	TRBV30	.	.	TGTGCCTACCTTCAGGGGAAAAAAGCTGAAGCTTTCTTT	CAYLQGKKAEAFF
TRBJ2-2	TRBV28	TRBD2	few	TGTGCCAGCAGTTTTTCTAGCGGGATTATTAACACCGGGGAGCTGTTTTTT	CASSFSSGIINTGELFF